This entry lists 10 T cell receptor beta chains sequenced from one sample in a study of blood T cell repertoires in COVID-19. Using immunoSEQ multiplex PCR, the repertoire was profiled, and TCRdb retains in-frame clones only, with some absent. This table has 290,000 or so clones, about nine tenths appearing once. The sequenced sample was PBMCs or T cells enriched from blood (not recorded which). These TCRs come from a woman aged 30 to 39 who had recovered from COVID-19.

In its sample, this clone was seen a few times. This sequence joins TRBV4-1 and TRBJ1-1; 8 nucleotides align to TRBD1. Looked up from germline, CDR1 is MGHRA and CDR2 is YSYEKL. There are 20 residues in the CDR3. With V trimmed by 2 bases and J by 0 bases, 17 bases remained unmatched. Here the CDR3 DNA reads TGCGCCAGCAGCCAAACCGTTCAGGGGGCATTCAACCCACTGAACACTGAAGCTTTCTTT. Translating gives CASSQTVQGAFNPLNTEAFF.

This chain uses TRBV6-5 with TRBJ2-7; 8 bases are shared with TRBD1. The CDR3 is 15 residues long. V lost 8 bases to trimming and J lost 6 bases; unmatched junction nucleotides: 15. CDR1 and CDR2 (germline): MNHEY, SVGAGI. For the CDR3, the DNA is TGTGCCAGCGGAATAGACAGGGGCGCTAGAAGCGAGCAGTACTTC. It translates to CASGIDRGARSEQYF.

This clone occurred once. The gene calls are TRBV4-2 and TRBJ2-1, with 8 bases matching TRBD2. The CDR3 runs 15 residues. V lost 0 bases to trimming and J lost 7 bases; unmatched junction nucleotides: 5. The germline gives CDR1 LGHNA, CDR2 YNFKEQ. This CDR3 reads CASSQDQSSGNEQFF. DNA for the CDR3: TGTGCCAGCAGCCAAGACCAGTCTAGCGGGAATGAGCAGTTCTTC.

The rearrangement uses TRBV12-3 or TRBV12-4 and TRBJ2-7, with D possibly being TRBD1 (6 bases). The CDR3 sequence is 11 residues long. Trimming stripped 6 bases from V and 4 bases from J, with 7 bases between. The CDR3 DNA follows: TGTGCCAGCAGCCAGGGGTACGAGCAGTACTTC. Translation gives CASSQGYEQYF.

The chain links TRBV19 to TRBJ2-6; 10 bases agree with TRBD1. V dropped 4 bases and J dropped 0; count of bases not matched to a gene: 3. The length of the CDR3 is 17 residues. The germline V gene encodes CDR1 LNHDA and CDR2 SQIVND (reference sequence). CDR3 region: CASSRGQGTSGANVLTF. CDR3 sequence (DNA): TGTGCCAGTAGTAGGGGACAGGGGACCTCTGGGGCCAACGTCCTGACTTTC.

This sequence joins TRBV6-5 and TRBJ2-2; the D gene is possibly TRBD2 (6 bases). Trimming took off 5 bases at V and 0 bases at J, with 10 bases between the two ends. This CDR3 has 15 residues. Germline loops: CDR1 MNHEY, CDR2 SVGAGI. The CDR3: CASSKGLANTGELFF. The DNA of the CDR3 is TGTGCCAGCAGTAAGGGACTCGCGAACACCGGGGAGCTGTTTTTT.

The sample holds one count of this clone. This chain links TRBV6-6 with TRBJ2-6; the match to TRBD1 covers 9 bases. The CDR3 runs to 16 residues. Unmatched junction bases numbered 6, after V lost 5 bases and J lost 4 bases. Per germline, CDR1 MNHNY and CDR2 SVGAGI (reference sequence). The DNA of the CDR3 is TGTGCCAGCAGTCTCCACAGGGGGCCCGGGGCCAACGTCCTGACTTTC. It encodes CASSLHRGPGANVLTF.

The chain has TRBV28 and TRBJ1-2; a weak D match, TRBD1 (6 bases). Per germline, CDR1 MDHEN and CDR2 SYDVKM. With 4 bases removed from V and 4 bases from J, the gap between germline ends came to 19 bases. The CDR3 is made up of 16 amino acids. DNA of the CDR3: TGTGCCAGCAGTTCGACAGGTTACGTCCCCCTCTATGGCTACACCTTC. The encoded protein is CASSSTGYVPLYGYTF.

The chain combines TRBV9 with TRBJ2-3, with 9 bases lining up with TRBD1. Germline values: CDR1 SGDLS, CDR2 YYNGEE. V trimming: 3 bases; J trimming: 4 bases; junction bases outside the gene matches: 3. The CDR3 length is 14 residues. CDR3 residues: CASSAGQGSDTQYF. As DNA, the CDR3 is TGTGCCAGCAGCGCGGGACAGGGATCAGATACGCAGTATTTT.

This rearrangement joins TRBV11-3 to TRBJ2-1; 14 nucleotides align to TRBD2. CDR3 size: 16 residues. Trimming took 1 base from V and 9 from J; bases not matched to a gene: 5. Germline V gene data show CDR1 as SGHNT and CDR2 as YENEEA. The CDR3 DNA reads as TGTGCCAGCAGCTTAGCTGGGACTAGCGGGAGAACTGAGCAGTTCTTC. Translated, it gives CASSLAGTSGRTEQFF.